These 23 T cell receptor beta chains share one sample of origin, sequenced in a study of HIV-infected patients and healthy controls. MiXCR, run by TCRdb on the 5' RACE reads, gives a single entry per CDR3 protein. The sample holds about 67,000 distinct CDR3 sequences; 16% are singletons and the top ten take 4.5% to 7%. The specimen was CD4+ T cells from blood. The receptor source for this set is a human donor in good health.

This sequence joins TRBV12-3 or TRBV12-4 and TRBJ1-5, with unresolved D. V was trimmed by 2 bases and J by 6 bases, leaving 11 bases between them. This CDR3 is built from 14 residues. For the CDR3, the DNA is TGTGCCAGCAGTTTATCCCGGCGCGGTCAGCCCCAGCATTTT. This gives the protein CASSLSRRGQPQHF.

The chain employs TRBV3-1 and TRBJ1-3, with D tentatively TRBD1 (6 bases). Germline V gene sequence: CDR1 LGHDT, CDR2 YNNKEL (reference sequence). The CDR3 is made up of 14 amino acids. V lost 6 bases and J lost 0, with 9 bases in between. The CDR3 bases are TGTGCCAGCAGTTCGACAGGCTCTGGAAACACCATATATTTT. It is translated as CASSSTGSGNTIYF.

V gene TRBV6-2 or TRBV6-3 combines with J gene TRBJ1-1; possible D gene TRBD1, 5 bases. Trimming took off 6 bases at V and 3 bases at J, with 14 bases between the two ends. Germline loops: CDR1 MNHEY, CDR2 SVGEGT. The CDR3 spans 14 residues. CDR3: CASRDPGTHTEAFF. DNA for the CDR3: TGTGCCAGCAGGGATCCCGGGACCCACACTGAAGCTTTCTTT.

This clonotype has at least ten counts. V is TRBV2 and J is TRBJ2-3; 11 nucleotides agree with TRBD2. The CDR3 consists of 17 residues. V was clipped by 7 bases and J by 6 bases; unmatched bases: 15. Germline CDR1 SNHLY, CDR2 FYNNEI. The CDR3 reads CASTLAGGPSRGDTQYF. The DNA for the CDR3 is TGTGCCAGCACGCTAGCGGGGGGCCCCAGCCGGGGCGATACGCAGTATTTT. Combining the CDR3 with reference TRBV2 and TRBJ2-3 gives the whole variable domain EPEVTQTPSHQVTQMGQEVILRCVPISNHLYFYWYRQILGQKVEFLVSFYNNEISEKSEIFDDQFSVERPDGSNFTLKIRSTKLEDSAMYFCASTLAGGPSRGDTQYFGPGTRLTVL.

This chain links TRBV23-1 with TRBJ1-1; 8 bases are shared with TRBD1. TRBV23-1 is known as an ORF, though its function is uncertain. The CDR3 consists of 16 residues. V was clipped by 3 bases and J by 3 bases; unmatched bases: 9. This CDR3 is CASSQSPGGRYTEAFF. The DNA of the CDR3 is TGCGCCAGCAGTCAGTCTCCAGGGGGCCGGTACACTGAAGCTTTCTTT.

This clonotype was recorded at least ten times. The gene calls are TRBV27 and TRBJ2-5, with 10 bases lining up with TRBD1. V lost 6 bases to trimming and J lost 4 bases; unmatched junction nucleotides: 5. In germline, CDR1 is MNHEY, CDR2 SMNVEV (reference sequence). The CDR3 extends over 14 amino acids. The CDR3 is CASRQTGGRETQYF. CDR3 DNA: TGTGCCAGCAGACAGACAGGGGGCAGAGAGACCCAGTACTTC.

There are a few counts of this clonotype. The chain employs TRBV5-1 and TRBJ2-3, with D possibly being TRBD2 (6 bases). This CDR3 spans 16 amino acids. V was cut by 4 bases and J by 0 bases, with 15 bases left in between. Germline V CDR1 and CDR2: SGHRS, YFSETQ. This CDR3 is CASSTTGLSSTDTQYF. The CDR3 coding sequence is TGCGCCAGCAGCACGACGGGACTTTCTAGCACAGATACGCAGTATTTT.

The chain employs TRBV6-2 or TRBV6-3 and TRBJ1-1; D is undetermined. The V gene lost 2 bases and the J gene lost 5 bases, with 18 bases spanning the gap. CDR1 and CDR2 from the germline V gene are MNHEY and SVGEGT. The CDR3 is 16 residues long. The CDR3, as DNA: TGTGCCAGCAGTTACCCCAAGGAAGCGAGAGTAACTGAAGCTTTCTTT. The encoded protein is CASSYPKEARVTEAFF.

This clonotype was recorded at least ten times. The rearrangement uses TRBV7-9 and TRBJ2-7; D perhaps matches TRBD1 (6 bases). The CDR3 consists of 15 residues. Trimming shortened V by 0 bases and J by 6 bases, and 15 bases separated the two germline ends. Germline assignment: CDR1 SEHNR and CDR2 FQNEAQ (reference sequence). The CDR3, as DNA: TGTGCCAGCAGCTTAGCGACCGCAGGGGTCGGCGAGCAGTACTTC. Amino acids: CASSLATAGVGEQYF.

The chain uses TRBV6-6 and TRBJ1-6, with D unclear. Trimming took off 11 bases at V and 10 bases at J, with 18 bases between the two ends. Germline loops: CDR1 MNHNY, CDR2 SVGAGI (reference sequence). The CDR3 runs to 13 residues. This CDR3 reads CAARQEGKSPLHF. The CDR3, as DNA: TGTGCCGCCCGACAAGAGGGAAAATCACCCCTCCACTTT.

This clonotype was observed a few times. CDR3 protein: CATSRHGPSVTGELFF. The CDR3 coding sequence is TGTGCCACCAGTAGACACGGTCCCTCAGTGACCGGGGAGCTGTTTTTT. The chain has TRBV24-1 and TRBJ2-2; D is undetermined. The germline V gene encodes CDR1 KGHDR and CDR2 SFDVKD. The V gene lost 6 bases and the J gene lost 5 bases, with 18 bases spanning the gap. This CDR3 spans 16 amino acids.

The chain joins TRBV6-2 or TRBV6-3 to TRBJ2-1; 9 bases align to TRBD2. This CDR3 spans 16 amino acids. Germline values: CDR1 MNHEY, CDR2 SVGEGT. J was trimmed by 7 bases and V by 3 bases; bases with no gene match: 10. CDR3 region: CASSYFGSGSSNEQFF. Written as DNA, the CDR3 is TGTGCCAGCAGTTATTTCGGTAGCGGGAGTAGTAATGAGCAGTTCTTC.

The chain couples TRBV6-2 or TRBV6-3 to TRBJ2-3, with 8 bases that match TRBD2. Germline CDR1 MNHEY, CDR2 SVGEGT. V lost 8 bases, J lost 1 base, and 5 bases stayed unmatched. The CDR3 is 14 amino acids. The CDR3 DNA follows: TGTGCCAGCTGGCGGGGGGTCGGCACAGATACGCAGTATTTT. Translation gives CASWRGVGTDTQYF.

This chain joins TRBV6-2 or TRBV6-3 and TRBJ1-2; D is unresolved. The CDR3 runs 15 residues. V was clipped by 7 bases and J by 2 bases, with 17 bases between them. Germline V gives CDR1 MNHEY, CDR2 SVGEGT. The chain's CDR3 is CASNPGLRPNYGYTF. CDR3 DNA sequence: TGTGCCAGCAACCCTGGGCTCCGGCCAAACTATGGCTACACCTTC.

This clonotype has a count of ten or more. The rearrangement uses TRBV7-2 and TRBJ1-5, with D unclear. Germline lookup yields CDR1 SGHTA and CDR2 FQGNSA. The CDR3 runs to 16 residues. Between the trimmed V and J ends, which lost 3 bases and 1 base, there was a span of 13 bases. This CDR3 is CASSFSSPESNQPQHF. CDR3 sequence (DNA): TGTGCCAGCAGCTTTTCTTCCCCAGAGAGCAATCAGCCCCAGCATTTT.

Many counts were recorded for this clonotype. The V gene is TRBV18, the J gene TRBJ1-4; 7 bases map to TRBD1. Per the germline V gene, CDR1 is KGHSH and CDR2 is LQKENI. The CDR3 runs 14 residues. J gave up 4 bases and V 6 bases, and 5 bases lay outside the gene matches. CDR3 nucleotide sequence: TGTGCCAGCTCGCGGGACAGCCTTAATGAAAAACTGTTTTTT. It encodes CASSRDSLNEKLFF.

This clonotype has more than one count but fewer than ten. V is TRBV12-3 or TRBV12-4 and J is TRBJ2-3; no clear D gene. The CDR3 covers 12 residues. The germline V and J ends were trimmed by 7 bases and 6 bases, with 11 bases remaining between them. CDR3 in DNA: TGTGCCAGCACCCCCACCGGTGATACGCAGTATTTT. Translated, it gives CASTPTGDTQYF.

The sample holds many counts of this clonotype. This sequence joins TRBV6-2 or TRBV6-3 and TRBJ2-1; D is undetermined. Germline V lookup: CDR1 MNHEY, CDR2 SVGEGT. This CDR3 is 10 amino acids long. V lost 7 bases, J lost 7 bases, and 5 bases lay in between. The DNA of the CDR3 is TGTGCCAGCATGGGAAATGAGCAGTTCTTC. Protein product: CASMGNEQFF.

J is TRBJ2-3 and V is TRBV4-3; D may be TRBD2 (5 bases). Germline V lookup: CDR1 LGHNA, CDR2 YSLEER. CDR3 length: 14 residues. Between the trimmed V and J ends, which lost 4 bases and 6 bases, there was a span of 14 bases. Here the CDR3 DNA reads TGCGCCAGCAGCCCCAGCACCGGCGGGGATACGCAGTATTTT. This encodes CASSPSTGGDTQYF.

The chain links TRBV5-1 to TRBJ2-5; D is possibly TRBD1 (5 bases). The CDR3 spans 15 residues. Germline lookup yields CDR1 SGHRS and CDR2 YFSETQ. V lost 0 bases and J 5 bases, leaving 14 bases between the germline ends. The CDR3 sequence is CASSLEPGFQETQYF. The DNA of the CDR3 is TGCGCCAGCAGCTTGGAACCAGGGTTCCAGGAGACCCAGTACTTC.

This clonotype was counted once. The CDR3 spells CASSDPKPPGEQYF. As DNA, the CDR3 is TGTGCCAGCAGTGACCCCAAACCGCCGGGCGAGCAGTACTTC. The chain combines TRBV25-1 with TRBJ2-7, with D unresolved. V was trimmed by 3 bases and J by 6 bases, leaving 15 bases between them. Germline V gene sequence: CDR1 MGHDK, CDR2 SYGVNS. This CDR3 comprises 14 residues.

This clonotype was detected ten times or more. V is TRBV28 and J is TRBJ2-7; D gene unclear. Germline V gives CDR1 MDHEN, CDR2 SYDVKM. There are 15 residues in the CDR3. V dropped 5 bases and J dropped 2 bases, with 16 bases sitting between them. The CDR3 DNA follows: TGTGCCAGCAGTGCCCCCAGTACCCCAACCTACGAGCAGTACTTC. Its protein product is CASSAPSTPTYEQYF.

V usage is TRBV6-2 or TRBV6-3 and J usage is TRBJ1-1; TRBD1 aligns across 9 bases. The V and J ends lost 6 bases and 10 bases, in that order; junction bases with no gene match: 9. This CDR3 region has 13 residues. Germline CDR1 reads MNHEY; CDR2 reads SVGEGT. This CDR3 is CASRRTGGEGAFF. The CDR3 DNA is TGTGCCAGCAGACGAACAGGGGGCGAGGGAGCTTTCTTT.